These 27 T cell receptor beta chains originate from one sample sequenced in a study of T cell repertoires in cytomegalovirus infection. Antigens of these TCRs are unknown. TCRdb reanalysed the reads using MiXCR and keeps one entry per CDR3 protein. The data show about 52,000 distinct CDR3 sequences, 20% seen once. The sample was CD8+ T cells from cultured PBMCs, taken from culture after CMV antigen stimulation. Receptor source: a human donor in good health (CMV status not recorded). Some clones in this sample may be carry-over from other donors' samples.

This clonotype was recorded a few times. The rearrangement joins TRBV28 to TRBJ1-2, with TRBD1 identical over 8 bases. The CDR3 has 14 residues. Germline CDR1 MDHEN, CDR2 SYDVKM. Unmatched junction bases numbered 6, after V lost 3 bases and J lost 6 bases. The CDR3, as DNA: TGTGCCAGCAGTTTCCCCCAGGGGGCTGATGGCTACACCTTC. Translation: CASSFPQGADGYTF.

In its sample, this clonotype was seen a few times. The chain recombines TRBV14 with TRBJ2-7; the D gene is possibly TRBD1 (6 bases). Looked up from germline, CDR1 is SGHDN and CDR2 is FVKESK. V gave up 0 bases and J gave up 5 bases, with 17 bases separating them. The CDR3 is made up of 16 amino acids. CDR3 coding DNA: TGTGCCAGCAGCCAAGATGGTTGGCAGGGGATCCACGAGCAGTACTTC. Amino acids: CASSQDGWQGIHEQYF.

V usage is TRBV7-9 and J usage is TRBJ2-7, with a weak D call TRBD1 (5 bases). Germline V gives CDR1 SEHNR, CDR2 FQNEAQ (reference sequence). The CDR3 has 15 residues. Trimming took 7 bases from V and 2 from J, leaving 18 bases between them. This chain's CDR3 is CASTPDEGVAYEQYF. In nucleotides, the CDR3 is TGTGCCAGCACCCCCGACGAAGGGGTCGCCTACGAGCAGTACTTC.

This clonotype turned up a few times. The chain joins TRBV2 to TRBJ1-5; D perhaps matches TRBD1 (6 bases). The CDR3 sequence is 15 residues long. Germline loops: CDR1 SNHLY, CDR2 FYNNEI. V shed 3 bases and J shed 4 bases, with 13 bases lying between them. CDR3 sequence (DNA): TGTGCCAGCAGTGACAGGGGAGGGTGGAATCAGCCCCAGCATTTT. This codes for CASSDRGGWNQPQHF.

In this sample, this clonotype turned up once. The V gene is TRBV19, the J gene TRBJ1-2, with D possibly matching TRBD1 (5 bases). With 3 bases removed from V and 4 bases from J, the gap between germline ends came to 9 bases. This CDR3 comprises 13 residues. CDR1 is LNHDA, CDR2 SQIVND, per germline (reference sequence). The CDR3 spells CASSIGDGYGYTF. The CDR3 coding sequence is TGTGCCAGTAGTATCGGGGACGGCTATGGCTACACCTTC.

This chain joins TRBV4-1 and TRBJ1-3; TRBD1 matches at 8 bases. The CDR3 is made up of 16 amino acids. V trimming: 5 bases; J trimming: 0 bases; junction bases outside the gene matches: 6. The V gene's germline CDR1 is MGHRA and CDR2 YSYEKL. The CDR3 protein is CASSSRQGYSGNTIYF. DNA of the CDR3: TGCGCCAGCAGCTCCCGACAGGGGTACTCTGGAAACACCATATATTTT.

This clonotype has just a few counts. This chain connects TRBV27 to TRBJ1-5, with D perhaps matching TRBD1 (5 bases). Germline V lookup: CDR1 MNHEY, CDR2 SMNVEV (reference sequence). The V end lost 5 bases, the J end lost 0 bases, and 8 bases lay between the germline ends. The CDR3 length is 14 residues. CDR3 DNA sequence: TGTGCCAGCAGTATCAGGGATAGCAATCAGCCCCAGCATTTT. Translated, it gives CASSIRDSNQPQHF.

The chain carries TRBV7-8 and TRBJ1-1; D is unclear. Between the trimmed V and J ends, which lost 3 bases and 6 bases, there was a span of 8 bases. The germline CDR1 and CDR2 sequences are SGHVS and FQNEAQ. The CDR3 runs to 12 residues. The CDR3 DNA follows: TGTGCCAGCAGCTTGGGAAACTCTGAAGCTTTCTTT. It specifies CASSLGNSEAFF. The full variable domain, rest sourced from reference TRBV7-8 and TRBJ1-1, is GAGVSQSPRYKVAKRGQDVALRCDPISGHVSLFWYQQALGQGPEFLTYFQNEAQLDKSGLPSDRFFAERPEGSVSTLKIQRTQQEDSAVYLCASSLGNSEAFFGQGTRLTVV.

This clonotype was detected a few times. This sequence joins TRBV27 and TRBJ2-3; D gene uncertain. This CDR3 contains 14 residues. The V gene's germline CDR1 is MNHEY and CDR2 SMNVEV (reference sequence). Between the trimmed V and J ends, which lost 2 bases and 2 bases, there was a span of 8 bases. The CDR3 region has the DNA TGTGCCAGCAGTTTACCATCCCCCACAGATACGCAGTATTTT. It specifies CASSLPSPTDTQYF.

This clonotype showed up just a few times. V gene TRBV11-2 combines with J gene TRBJ2-7; TRBD2 matches at 8 bases. CDR1 and CDR2 from the germline V gene are SGHAT and FQNNGV. V gave up 5 bases and J gave up 3 bases; unmatched junction bases: 9. The CDR3 spans 15 residues. The CDR3 sequence is CASSPGLSGVYEQYF. CDR3 nucleotide sequence: TGTGCCAGCAGCCCTGGGCTTAGCGGGGTCTACGAGCAGTACTTC.

The rearrangement joins TRBV15 to TRBJ1-4; possible D gene TRBD1, 5 bases. This CDR3 contains 14 residues. Germline lookup yields CDR1 LNHNV and CDR2 YYDKDF (reference sequence). The germline V and J ends were trimmed by 3 bases and 4 bases, with 9 bases remaining between them. CDR3 sequence: CATSRGPINEKLFF. CDR3 coding DNA: TGTGCCACCAGCAGGGGACCGATTAATGAAAAACTGTTTTTT.

This clonotype has a handful of counts. This rearrangement joins TRBV4-2 to TRBJ1-6, with D unclear. Deletions cut 3 bases from V and 8 bases from J, with 5 bases between. The CDR3 spans 12 residues. Germline V gene data show CDR1 as LGHNA and CDR2 as YNFKEQ. Here the CDR3 reads CASSHLHSPLHF. DNA of the CDR3: TGTGCCAGCAGCCACCTACATTCACCCCTCCACTTT.

The chain carries TRBV7-2 and TRBJ1-5, with D unclear. This CDR3 has 13 residues. V was shortened by 5 bases and J by 0 bases, with 5 bases between the two germline ends. The V gene's germline CDR1 is SGHTA and CDR2 FQGNSA. The CDR3 sequence is CASSINSNQPQHF. The CDR3 DNA is TGTGCCAGCAGCATTAATAGCAATCAGCCCCAGCATTTT.

The genes are TRBV6-1 and TRBJ1-5; TRBD1 matches 10 bases. The CDR3 length is 16 residues. V trimming: 4 bases; J trimming: 2 bases; junction bases outside the gene matches: 5. Per germline, CDR1 MNHNS and CDR2 SASEGT. The CDR3 DNA reads TGTGCCAGCAGTGCCGGGACAGGGGAGGGCAATCAGCCCCAGCATTTT. Protein product: CASSAGTGEGNQPQHF.

This clonotype was observed a handful of times. CDR3 sequence reads: CASSLAHQRTDGYTF. The CDR3 nucleotides are TGTGCCAGCAGCTTAGCCCATCAGCGGACGGATGGCTACACCTTC. The rearrangement joins TRBV7-9 to TRBJ1-2, with D unclear. CDR3 size: 15 residues. In germline, CDR1 is SEHNR, CDR2 FQNEAQ (reference sequence). Between the trimmed V and J ends, which lost 0 bases and 6 bases, there was a span of 14 bases.

V is TRBV4-1 and J is TRBJ1-1, with D perhaps TRBD1 (6 bases). CDR1 and CDR2 from the germline V gene are MGHRA and YSYEKL. The CDR3 loop spans 15 amino acids. V was pared by 3 bases and J by 2 bases, with 13 bases between. CDR3 amino acids: CASSHSGQGNTEAFF. CDR3 nucleotide sequence: TGCGCCAGCAGCCACTCGGGACAAGGCAACACTGAAGCTTTCTTT.

This clonotype is labeled as hyperexpanded. CDR3 nucleotides: TGTGCCAGCAGTGAAGCGGGACTAGTCAACCCGTATCAAGAGACCCAGTACTTC. This translates into CASSEAGLVNPYQETQYF. V gene TRBV2 combines with J gene TRBJ2-5; 8 positions match TRBD2. J gave up 2 bases and V 0 bases, and 11 bases lay outside the gene matches. This CDR3 contains 18 residues. Germline assignment: CDR1 SNHLY and CDR2 FYNNEI.

This clonotype was seen a handful of times. The genes are TRBV7-9 and TRBJ2-5; the D is unclear. CDR1 and CDR2 from the germline V gene are SEHNR and FQNEAQ (reference sequence). The CDR3 contains 14 residues. Deletions cut 1 base from V and 2 bases from J, with 8 bases between. The CDR3, as DNA: TGTGCCAGCAGCTTAGACGGAACGCAAGAGACCCAGTACTTC. As protein: CASSLDGTQETQYF.

A few counts support this clonotype. This chain uses TRBV7-2 with TRBJ2-1; a weak D match, TRBD1 (6 bases). Germline V gene data show CDR1 as SGHTA and CDR2 as FQGNSA. The V end lost 5 bases, the J end lost 1 base, and 12 bases lay between the germline ends. CDR3 length equals 15 residues. The CDR3 loop is CASSPDRNSYNEQFF. DNA for the CDR3: TGTGCCAGCAGCCCCGACAGGAATTCCTACAATGAGCAGTTCTTC. Looking up the rest from reference TRBV7-2 and TRBJ2-1 gives the full variable domain: GAGVSQSPSNKVTEKGKDVELRCDPISGHTALYWYRQSLGQGLEFLIYFQGNSAPDKSGLPSDRFSAERTGGSVSTLTIQRTQQEDSAVYLCASSPDRNSYNEQFFGPGTRLTVL.

The chain joins TRBV7-7 to TRBJ2-7; no definite D call. The CDR3 totals 13 residues. The V gene's germline CDR1 is SSHAT and CDR2 FNYEAQ (reference sequence). V lost 5 bases and J 2 bases, leaving 10 bases between the germline ends. CDR3 region: CASSQTATYEQYF. The CDR3 DNA reads as TGTGCCAGCAGCCAAACAGCGACCTACGAGCAGTACTTC.

CDR3: CASSLVGDYYGYTF. The CDR3 DNA reads TGTGCCAGCAGCTTGGTTGGGGATTACTATGGCTACACCTTC. This chain uses TRBV5-6 with TRBJ1-2; no firm D call. The length of the CDR3 is 14 residues. V lost 0 bases, J lost 3 bases, and 9 bases lay in between. The germline gives CDR1 SGHDT, CDR2 YYEEEE.

This clonotype showed up just a few times. This chain links TRBV27 with TRBJ1-5, with 9 bases fitting TRBD1. CDR1 is MNHEY and CDR2 is SMNVEV in the germline V gene (reference sequence). The CDR3 is 12 amino acids. The V segment lost 8 bases and the J segment 4 bases; nucleotides outside the gene matches: 0. DNA of the CDR3: TGTGCCAGCGGGACAGGGAATCAGCCCCAGCATTTT. Translation: CASGTGNQPQHF.

V usage is TRBV7-8 and J usage is TRBJ2-7, with 7 bases lining up with TRBD2. J lost 3 bases, V lost 1 base, and 6 bases had no gene match. Germline lookup yields CDR1 SGHVS and CDR2 FQNEAQ. The CDR3 contains 15 residues. The chain's CDR3 is CASSLGGGQVYEQYF. CDR3 DNA: TGTGCCAGCAGCTTAGGGGGGGGTCAGGTCTACGAGCAGTACTTC.

The V gene is TRBV7-9, the J gene TRBJ2-3; 7 bases are a match to TRBD2. The CDR3 loop spans 16 amino acids. CDR1 is SEHNR and CDR2 is FQNEAQ in the germline V gene (reference sequence). J gave up 2 bases and V 2 bases, and 7 bases lay outside the gene matches. CDR3 sequence reads: CASSLLEAGFTDTQYF. Written as DNA, the CDR3 is TGTGCCAGCAGCTTATTAGAAGCGGGGTTCACAGATACGCAGTATTTT.

The rearrangement joins TRBV12-3 or TRBV12-4 to TRBJ2-2, with a possible D match to TRBD2 (5 bases). Trimming removed 7 bases at V and 9 bases at J, with 18 bases between. This CDR3 comprises 14 residues. CDR3 DNA: TGTGCCAGCACCGGAGGACGGACCGGGCGGGAGCTGTTTTTT. The encoded protein is CASTGGRTGRELFF.

The rearrangement uses TRBV6-6 and TRBJ2-3; maybe TRBD1 (6 bases). V was shortened by 6 bases and J by 2 bases, with 21 bases between the two germline ends. The CDR3 contains 17 residues. Germline lookup yields CDR1 MNHNY and CDR2 SVGAGI (reference sequence). The CDR3 sequence: CASSEPREGEITDTQYF. The CDR3, as DNA: TGTGCCAGCAGCGAACCTCGAGAGGGGGAGATCACAGATACGCAGTATTTT.

This clonotype was seen more than once but under ten times. The chain combines TRBV6-6 with TRBJ1-2; D is unclear. CDR1 is MNHNY, CDR2 SVGAGI, per germline (reference sequence). V was trimmed by 6 bases and J by 4 bases, leaving 15 bases between them. This CDR3 contains 14 residues. CDR3 in DNA: TGTGCCAGCAGAACCGGCCCGGGCCCCTATGGCTACACCTTC. This translates into CASRTGPGPYGYTF.